The entry that follows covers one T cell receptor (beta chain) sequence. Its antigen is still unknown. The data originate from a study of CD8+CD57+ T cells in acquired aplastic anemia. CDR3 length: 13 residues. V lost 4 bases to trimming and J lost 5 bases, with 12 bases between them. Germline CDR1 reads LNHDA; CDR2 reads SQIVND (reference sequence). Study observations and caveats: Common to patients and controls were roughly 30 CD8+ CDR3 sequences.

Sequenced patients had shown CD8+CD57+ cell expansion by flow cytometry. The use of genomic DNA as template underpinned the TCR beta VDJ and CDR3 profiling. Using its own MiXCR run on the reads, TCRdb lists one record per CDR3 protein. The data show roughly 500,000 distinct CDR3 sequences, approximately 33% seen once. Specimen: sorted CD4+, CD8+, or CD8+CD57+ T cells (not recorded which) from PBMCs. The clonotype comes from a human donor with aplastic anemia. The V and J genes are TRBV19 and TRBJ2-7; D possibly corresponds to TRBD2 (6 bases). CDR3 protein: CASSTGRLDEQYF. CDR3 DNA: TGTGCCAGTAGTACAGGGAGGCTCGACGAGCAGTACTTC. Combining the CDR3 with reference TRBV19 and TRBJ2-7 gives the whole variable domain DGGITQSPKYLFRKEGQNVTLSCEQNLNHDAMYWYRQDPGQGLRLIYYSQIVNDFQKGDIAEGYSVSREKKESFPLTVTSAQKNPTAFYLCASSTGRLDEQYFGPGTRLTVT.